This TCR beta chain stems from a study of T cell responses to AZD1222 COVID-19 vaccine. Across the whole study: Pooled samples include second doses given at about 4 or 12 weeks.

For this clone: No antigen is known for it.

Generated by immunoSEQ multiplex PCR, the TCRdb table keeps only in-frame clones and is missing some. The sample holds approximately 150,000 clones, around nine tenths seen once. Study results and limitations: Reportedly, close to half of spike-specific TCRs are directed against unmutated variant regions. Among the donors, most were white British and more were female, and clonal diversity was possibly underestimated. Vaccine-associated CD4 TCRs ranged over spike, dominating at 160-218 and 743-854.

V was pared by 3 bases and J by 3 bases, with 4 bases of the junction left unmatched. The CDR3 has 14 amino acids. CDR1 is KGHSH, CDR2 LQKENI, per germline. The sequence was collected from an adult in good health. V gene TRBV18 combines with J gene TRBJ2-5; 7 nucleotides match TRBD2. Sample: peripheral blood, taken on day 0 of AZD1222 vaccination. CDR3 bases: TGTGCCAGCTCACCCTCGGGGAGGGAAGAGACCCAGTACTTC. Its protein is CASSPSGREETQYF.